This T cell receptor beta chain comes out of a study of OX40 agonist ivuxolimab in advanced cancers. The method was immunoSEQ multiplex PCR; TCRdb's version includes in-frame clones alone and lacks a portion of them. Of 75,000 to 90,000 clones in the sample, roughly 84% were seen once. V was clipped by 3 bases and J by 3 bases, with 9 bases between them. From germline, CDR1 is KGHSH and CDR2 LQKENI. The CDR3 contains 13 residues. Sequenced material: CD4+ or CD8+ T cells sorted from blood, taken in a trial of the OX40 agonist ivuxolimab. The receptor's source is an adult with an advanced solid tumor such as melanoma, head and neck, liver or kidney cancer. The chain joins TRBV18 to TRBJ2-7, with D unresolved. CDR3 nucleotides: TGTGCCAGCTCACCTGGGTTAGACTACGAGCAGTACTTC. This sequence encodes CASSPGLDYEQYF. The full variable domain, in which reference TRBV18 and TRBJ2-7 provide the parts outside the CDR3, is NAGVMQNPRHLVRRRGQEARLRCSPMKGHSHVYWYRQLPEEGLKFMVYLQKENIIDESGMPKERFSAEFPKEGPSILRIQQVVRGDSAAYFCASSPGLDYEQYFGPGTRLTVT.